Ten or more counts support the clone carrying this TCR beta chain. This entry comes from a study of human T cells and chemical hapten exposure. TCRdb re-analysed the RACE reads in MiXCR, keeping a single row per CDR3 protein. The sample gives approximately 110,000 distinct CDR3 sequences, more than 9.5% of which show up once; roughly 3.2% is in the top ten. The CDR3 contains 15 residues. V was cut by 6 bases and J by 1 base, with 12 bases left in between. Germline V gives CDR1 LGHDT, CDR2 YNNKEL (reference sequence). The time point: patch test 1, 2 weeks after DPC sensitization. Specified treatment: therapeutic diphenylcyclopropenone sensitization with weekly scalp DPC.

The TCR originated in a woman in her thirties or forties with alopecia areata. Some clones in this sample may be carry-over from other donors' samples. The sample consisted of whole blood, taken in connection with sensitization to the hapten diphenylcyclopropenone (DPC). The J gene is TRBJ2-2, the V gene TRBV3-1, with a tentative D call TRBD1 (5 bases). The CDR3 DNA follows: TGTGCCAGCAGTCGACCGACAGAGAACACCGGGGAGCTGTTTTTT. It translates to CASSRPTENTGELFF. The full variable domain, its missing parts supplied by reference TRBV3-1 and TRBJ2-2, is DTAVSQTPKYLVTQMGNDKSIKCEQNLGHDTMYWYKQDSKKFLKIMFSYNNKELIINETVPNRFSPKSPDKAHLNLHINSLELGDSAVYFCASSRPTENTGELFFGEGSRLTVL.